One and the same sample provided the 25 T cell receptor beta chains below, sequenced in a study of identical twins. One entry per CDR3 protein, called by TCRdb with MiXCR from the 5' RACE reads. This repertoire shows 1.5 million to 2 million distinct CDR3 sequences, under 35% found once; its top ten account for 0.27%. The material sequenced was cord blood. Receptors originate from a newborn girl in good health.

This clonotype was detected a few times. The V call is TRBV3-1, the J call TRBJ2-1; D is perhaps TRBD2 (5 bases). Per germline, CDR1 LGHDT and CDR2 YNNKEL (reference sequence). There are 17 residues in the CDR3. The V end lost 0 bases, the J end lost 4 bases, and 16 bases lay between the germline ends. The CDR3 region has the DNA TGTGCCAGCAGCCAAGATGGGGAGTTCACACGGTACAATGAGCAGTTCTTC. Amino acid sequence: CASSQDGEFTRYNEQFF.

V and J are TRBV4-1 and TRBJ2-4; D gene ambiguous. The ends were cut back, 1 base at V and 2 bases at J, with 12 bases in the middle. Germline V lookup: CDR1 MGHRA, CDR2 YSYEKL. This CDR3 comprises 16 residues. The CDR3 here is CASSQGAGMTKNIQYF. In DNA, the CDR3 is TGCGCCAGCAGCCAAGGGGCTGGTATGACCAAAAACATTCAGTACTTC.

The chain joins TRBV20-1 to TRBJ2-3, with 10 bases that match TRBD1. Trimming removed 3 bases from V and 3 bases from J; junction bases left unmatched: 6. Germline V gene lookup returns CDR1 DFQATT and CDR2 SNEGSKA (reference sequence). This CDR3 is built from 15 residues. The CDR3 bases are TGCAGTGCTAGTGCTTGGGACAGGGGAACAGATACGCAGTATTTT. Its translation: CSASAWDRGTDTQYF.

In its sample, this clonotype was seen a few times. V usage is TRBV7-2 and J usage is TRBJ2-1, with D possibly being TRBD1 (6 bases). The DNA matches TRBJ2-7 better at its end, which makes the J call doubtful. From germline, CDR1 is SGHTA and CDR2 FQGNSA. The CDR3 sequence is 15 residues long. This CDR3 is CASSILQGSYNEQYF. Here the CDR3 DNA reads TGTGCCAGCAGTATTCTACAGGGTTCCTACAATGAGCAGTACTTC.

The chain uses TRBV13 and TRBJ1-2, with 7 bases fitting TRBD1. Germline CDR1 reads PRHDT; CDR2 reads FYEKMQ (reference sequence). Trimming cost V 6 bases and J 9 bases; bases outside gene matches: 10. The length of the CDR3 is 13 residues. The CDR3 sequence is CASSRQGHLRYTF. As DNA, the CDR3 is TGTGCCAGCAGTCGACAGGGCCATCTGCGCTACACCTTC.

This chain connects TRBV5-1 to TRBJ2-1; 13 bases line up with TRBD2. The length of the CDR3 is 17 residues. Germline CDR1 and CDR2: SGHRS and YFSETQ. Germline trimming cut 4 bases from V and 5 bases from J; bases unmatched to any gene: 9. CDR3 sequence reads: CASSIGLAGESDNEQFF. CDR3 sequence (DNA): TGCGCCAGCAGCATAGGACTAGCGGGAGAGTCCGACAATGAGCAGTTCTTC. The complete variable domain, with remaining parts taken from reference TRBV5-1 and TRBJ2-1, reads KAGVTQTPRYLIKTRGQQVTLSCSPISGHRSVSWYQQTPGQGLQFLFEYFSETQRNKGNFPGRFSGRQFSNSRSEMNVSTLELGDSALYLCASSIGLAGESDNEQFFGPGTRLTVL.

V usage is TRBV7-2 and J usage is TRBJ2-4, with TRBD2 identical over 13 bases. The end of the DNA fits TRBJ2-7 better, so the J call may be wrong. Per germline, CDR1 SGHTA and CDR2 FQGNSA. The CDR3 contains 15 residues. The DNA of the CDR3 is TGTGCCAGCAGCTTGACTAGCGGGGGGTACTACGAGCAGTACTTC. Translation: CASSLTSGGYYEQYF.

This clonotype was recorded a few times. This chain joins TRBV20-1 and TRBJ2-3, with TRBD2 matching 8 bases. V shed 1 base, J shed 1 base, and the junction held 7 bases outside the gene matches. The CDR3 has 16 residues. CDR1 and CDR2 (germline): DFQATT, SNEGSKA (reference sequence). The CDR3 DNA reads TGCAGTGCTAGAGTGGGACTAGGTGGGGGCACAGATACGCAGTATTTT. The encoded protein is CSARVGLGGGTDTQYF.

The J gene is TRBJ2-3, the V gene TRBV12-3 or TRBV12-4, with D perhaps TRBD1 or TRBD2 (6 bases each). The CDR3 is 17 residues long. V lost 2 bases and J lost 7, with 22 bases in between. The CDR3 region has the DNA TGTGCCAGCAGTTTACCAAGGGGGACTCCCGCCGCGAATACGCAGTATTTT. Amino acids: CASSLPRGTPAANTQYF.

This clonotype was seen many times. V gene TRBV5-1 combines with J gene TRBJ2-4; 7 positions match TRBD1. The CDR3 has 14 residues. Germline V lookup: CDR1 SGHRS, CDR2 YFSETQ. Germline trimming cut 4 bases from V and 0 bases from J; bases unmatched to any gene: 1. CDR3 sequence: CASSGTVAKNIQYF. The CDR3 bases are TGCGCCAGCAGCGGGACAGTAGCCAAAAACATTCAGTACTTC.

Only a few counts were recorded for this clonotype. The rearrangement links TRBV12-3 or TRBV12-4 to TRBJ1-4; D is undetermined. Trimming removed 3 bases at V and 8 bases at J, with 7 bases between. This CDR3 spans 12 amino acids. The CDR3 sequence is CASSFAVEKLFF. The DNA for the CDR3 is TGTGCCAGCAGTTTCGCGGTCGAAAAACTGTTTTTT.

The rearrangement joins TRBV7-2 to TRBJ2-7; 11 positions agree with TRBD2. The V segment lost 1 base and the J segment 6 bases; nucleotides outside the gene matches: 5. The CDR3 is 15 amino acids. Germline CDR1 and CDR2: SGHTA and FQGNSA. This chain's CDR3 is CASSLDSGRAGEQYF. The CDR3 coding sequence is TGTGCCAGCAGCTTAGATAGCGGGAGGGCCGGCGAGCAGTACTTC.

A word on this clonotype: It may be a read error: a sequence one base away is much more abundant. This sequence joins TRBV12-3 or TRBV12-4 and TRBJ2-1; D possibly corresponds to TRBD1 (5 bases). Trimming pared 6 bases from V and 6 bases from J, leaving 12 bases between. This CDR3 is built from 13 residues. CDR3 in amino acids: CASRPGQSNEQFF. CDR3 DNA sequence: TGTGCCAGCAGGCCCGGACAATCCAATGAGCAGTTCTTC.

The J gene is TRBJ2-7, the V gene TRBV20-1; no definite D call. The length of the CDR3 is 13 residues. With 3 bases removed from V and 3 bases from J, the gap between germline ends came to 12 bases. Germline assignment: CDR1 DFQATT and CDR2 SNEGSKA (reference sequence). CDR3 in DNA: TGCAGTGCTAGCGGACCTCAAGTCTACGAGCAGTACTTC. As protein: CSASGPQVYEQYF.

The chain links TRBV21-1 to TRBJ1-1; TRBD1 reflects the table's D call only, with no check against the DNA. TRBV21-1 counts as a pseudogene. There are 16 residues in the CDR3. CDR3 sequence: CASSFRAPLSATEAFF. The CDR3 DNA sequence: TGTGCCAGCAGCTTCCGGGCCCCCCTTTCTGCCACTGAAGCTTTCTTT.

The chain joins TRBV2 to TRBJ1-6; D perhaps matches TRBD1 (6 bases). Deletions cut 2 bases from V and 14 bases from J, with 16 bases between. The germline V gene has CDR1 SNHLY and CDR2 FYNNEI. The CDR3 contains 14 residues. The CDR3 sequence is CASSERSTGISLHF. CDR3 in DNA: TGTGCCAGCAGTGAACGCAGTACAGGGATATCCCTCCACTTT.

V usage is TRBV18 and J usage is TRBJ2-3; D might be TRBD2 (5 bases). In germline, CDR1 is KGHSH, CDR2 LQKENI. Deletions cut 5 bases from V and 2 bases from J, with 8 bases between. This CDR3 has 13 amino acids. CDR3 amino acids: CASSVLDTDTQYF. CDR3 sequence (DNA): TGTGCCAGCTCAGTACTAGACACAGATACGCAGTATTTT.

The chain couples TRBV5-1 to TRBJ2-3; the match to TRBD2 covers 9 bases. CDR1 and CDR2 from the germline V gene are SGHRS and YFSETQ. The CDR3 is 15 amino acids. Trimming took 4 bases from V and 2 from J; bases not matched to a gene: 5. The CDR3 protein is CASSDGGGVTDTQYF. The CDR3 DNA is TGCGCCAGCAGCGATGGCGGGGGGGTCACAGATACGCAGTATTTT.

The rearrangement joins TRBV4-1 to TRBJ2-7, with D possibly TRBD2 on 5 matching bases. TRBJ2-4 matches the DNA end more closely, so the J call is doubtful. The CDR3 totals 18 residues. Germline CDR1 and CDR2: MGHRA and YSYEKL. DNA of the CDR3: TGCGCCAGCAGCCAAGCAGCGGCCTACCCTCTAGCCAAAAACATTCAGTACTTC. Protein sequence: CASSQAAAYPLAKNIQYF.

The CDR3 region is CASPLDRGNQPQHF. The CDR3 region has the DNA TGTGCCAGTCCCCTAGACAGGGGCAATCAGCCCCAGCATTTT. The gene calls are TRBV6-1 and TRBJ1-5; 7 nucleotides line up with TRBD1. With V trimmed by 9 bases and J by 2 bases, 7 bases remained unmatched. CDR3 length: 14 residues. Germline CDR1 reads MNHNS; CDR2 reads SASEGT.

This clonotype was counted many times. The chain has TRBV20-1 and TRBJ2-3; D is undetermined. V was trimmed by 0 bases and J by 2 bases, leaving 3 bases between them. The CDR3 is made up of 12 amino acids. In germline, CDR1 is DFQATT, CDR2 SNEGSKA (reference sequence). Here the CDR3 DNA reads TGCAGTGCTAGAGACAACACAGATACGCAGTATTTT. Translated, it gives CSARDNTDTQYF.

The V call is TRBV19, the J call TRBJ2-2, with 9 positions matching TRBD2. The CDR3 runs to 15 residues. The V gene end was trimmed by 8 bases and the J gene end by 2 bases; junction bases not matched to a gene: 6. CDR1 and CDR2 from the germline V gene are LNHDA and SQIVND (reference sequence). CDR3 amino acids: CASQTSGTNTGELFF. The CDR3 DNA sequence: TGTGCCAGTCAGACTAGCGGAACTAACACCGGGGAGCTGTTTTTT.

CDR3 sequence: CARPGRTPTEQFF. CDR3 coding DNA: TGTGCCAGACCGGGACGGACGCCAACGGAGCAGTTCTTC. V usage is TRBV2 and J usage is TRBJ2-1, with D tentatively TRBD1 or TRBD2 (5 bases each). The CDR3 length is 13 residues. Germline loops: CDR1 SNHLY, CDR2 FYNNEI. Between the trimmed V and J ends, which lost 9 bases and 10 bases, there was a span of 19 bases.

The chain carries TRBV27 and TRBJ2-1; 9 bases agree with TRBD1. Germline loops: CDR1 MNHEY, CDR2 SMNVEV (reference sequence). V lost 6 bases and J lost 4; bases outside the gene matches: 25. The CDR3 contains 21 residues. The CDR3 is CASRNTPLMSLGQGRYNEQFF. The CDR3 bases are TGTGCCAGCAGAAATACGCCCCTTATGTCCCTAGGACAGGGGAGATACAATGAGCAGTTCTTC.

This clonotype was recorded a few times. At one end the junction does not follow the germline gene, possibly because of a read error. The chain uses TRBV20-1 and TRBJ2-5; D is tentatively TRBD1 or TRBD2 (5 bases each). CDR3 length: 13 residues. Germline values: CDR1 DFQATT, CDR2 SNEGSKA (reference sequence). CDR3 residues: CIARYGGWETQYF. For the CDR3, the DNA is TGCATTGCTAGATATGGGGGATGGGAGACCCAGTACTTC.